This T cell receptor (beta chain) was sequenced for a study of CD8+ T cells in alopecia areata. Regarding the study as a whole: Higher clonality than in normal scalp was seen in lesional scalp, especially alopecia totalis/universalis. Sequencing of scalp tissue also captures the resident alphabeta T cells of normal skin.

Investigators sorted PBMCs to obtain both CD4+ and CD8+ T cells. The V and J ends lost 1 base and 8 bases, in that order; junction bases with no gene match: 7. Per germline, CDR1 SQVTM and CDR2 ANQGSEA. This CDR3 contains 15 residues. A single count supports this clone. What it binds is not known. Sequencing templates came from extracted RNA that was reverse transcribed into cDNA. Here immunoSEQ multiplex PCR was the method, and the copy in TCRdb shows in-frame clones only, minus some. The data hold 130,000 to 150,000 clones, with 62% observed a single time. This clonotype was obtained from a human donor in good health. The chain joins TRBV29-1 to TRBJ2-1; 11 nucleotides agree with TRBD2. Material for sequencing was CD8+ T cells sorted from blood. The CDR3 spells CSVEGGSGRAYEQFF. The CDR3 DNA reads as TGCAGCGTTGAAGGGGGTAGCGGGAGGGCCTATGAGCAGTTCTTC.